Included here is one T cell receptor beta chain sequence, with context. The data derive from a study of blood T cell repertoires in COVID-19. As for the study in general: Two negative PCRs, clearance, or symptom resolution characterized the recovered Cohort 3 donors. Acute and convalescent COVID-19 samples came from the United States, Italy and Spain.

Per the authors' pipeline: For nucleated cells, counts were estimated from reference gene primer amplification. The repertoire was sequenced with immunoSEQ multiplex PCR; TCRdb's copy has only in-frame clones and lacks some. That table supplies the V and J calls and clone size; D and trimming were determined from the DNA. Of 150,000 to 200,000 clones in the sample, 85% to 90% were seen once. The V gene lost 5 bases and the J gene lost 0 bases, with 10 bases spanning the gap. This CDR3 comprises 14 residues. Germline V CDR1 and CDR2: MNHEY, SVGAGI. Participant reports of clinical history set cohort assignment.

The TCR comes from a woman in her forties in a cohort exposed to, infected with or recovered from COVID-19 (not recorded which). V is TRBV6-5 and J is TRBJ1-2; the D is unclear. Specimen: PBMCs or T cells enriched from blood (not recorded which). The CDR3 bases are TGTGCCAGCAGTCTCCTGGGCACTAACTATGGCTACACCTTC. The encoded protein is CASSLLGTNYGYTF.